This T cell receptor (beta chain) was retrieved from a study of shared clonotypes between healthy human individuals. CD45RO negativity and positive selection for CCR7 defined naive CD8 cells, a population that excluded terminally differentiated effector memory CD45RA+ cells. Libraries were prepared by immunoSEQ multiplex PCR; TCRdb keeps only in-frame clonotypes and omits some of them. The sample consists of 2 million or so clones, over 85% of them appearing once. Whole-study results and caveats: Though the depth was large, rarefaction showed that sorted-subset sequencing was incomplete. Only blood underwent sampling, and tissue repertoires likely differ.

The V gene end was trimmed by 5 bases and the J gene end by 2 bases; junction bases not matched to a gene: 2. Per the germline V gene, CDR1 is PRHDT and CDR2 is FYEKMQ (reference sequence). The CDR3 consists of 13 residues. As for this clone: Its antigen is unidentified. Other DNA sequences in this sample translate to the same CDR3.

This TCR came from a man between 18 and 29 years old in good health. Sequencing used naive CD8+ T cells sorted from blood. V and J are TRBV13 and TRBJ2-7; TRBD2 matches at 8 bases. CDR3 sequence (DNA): TGTGCCAGCAGCCTGGGACTAGCCTACGAGCAGTACTTC. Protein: CASSLGLAYEQYF. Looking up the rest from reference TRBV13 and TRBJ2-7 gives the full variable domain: AAGVIQSPRHLIKEKRETATLKCYPIPRHDTVYWYQQGPGQDPQFLISFYEKMQSDKGSIPDRFSAQQFSDYHSELNMSSLELGDSALYFCASSLGLAYEQYFGPGTRLTVT.